These T cell receptor beta chains were read from a single sample in a study of cytomegalovirus exposure and HLA in healthy donors. Here immunoSEQ multiplex PCR was the method, and the copy in TCRdb shows in-frame clones only, minus some. The table lists roughly 100,000 clones, roughly 73% of them singletons. Sequencing was carried out using PBMCs. These receptors were collected from a man aged 35 to 55 in good health and CMV-seronegative. The CDR3 runs from the conserved cysteine through the conserved F or W. A D gene is named only where the DNA matches it firmly. Clone size, where shown, is once, few, many, or a class for clones that have expanded.

d_gene	abundance	j_gene	v_gene	CDR3nt	CDR3aa
TRBD2	-	TRBJ2-5	TRBV5-1	TGCGCCAGCAGCGGGGGGGTCCGGGAGACCCAGTACTTC	CASSGGVRETQYF
-	-	TRBJ2-5	TRBV5-1	TGCGCCAGCAGTTTATCTTTGAGCCAAGAGACCCAGTACTTC	CASSLSLSQETQYF
TRBD1	-	TRBJ1-2	TRBV25-1	TGTGCCAGCAGTAGTAGGGACAGCCAGCTATTCTATGGCTACACCTTC	CASSSRDSQLFYGYTF
-	-	TRBJ2-7	TRBV19	TGTGCCAGTAGTACCCAACTAGAAGCCGAGCAGTACTTC	CASSTQLEAEQYF
-	-	TRBJ1-4	TRBV10-3	TGTGCCATCAGTGAGGGACAGCCAACTAATGAAAAACTGTTTTTT	CAISEGQPTNEKLFF
TRBD2	-	TRBJ2-7	TRBV5-1	TGCGCCAGCAGCTTGGCGGCCAGAAGCGGGGCCTACGAGCAGTACTTC	CASSLAARSGAYEQYF
TRBD1	-	TRBJ1-5	TRBV7-9	TGTGCCAGCAGCTTAGTACCGGGACAGGGGGGCGGCAATCAGCCCCAGCATTTT	CASSLVPGQGGGNQPQHF
-	-	TRBJ1-5	TRBV6-1	TGTGCCGGCAGCCAAAGCAATCAGCCCCAGCATTTT	CAGSQSNQPQHF
-	-	TRBJ2-5	TRBV7-7	TGTGCCAGCAGTCCATATGCTAGGGCGGGTGAGACCCAGTACTTC	CASSPYARAGETQYF
-	-	TRBJ2-5	TRBV28	TGTGCCAGCAGTTTACCTGACAGTTCGCAAGAGACCCAGTACTTC	CASSLPDSSQETQYF
-	few	TRBJ1-1	TRBV4-1	TGCGCCAGCAGACAGGGCACCACTGAAGCTTTCTTT	CASRQGTTEAFF
-	-	TRBJ2-7	TRBV6-1	TGTGCCAGCAGTGTGTTGGCCAGGGTATCCGTCGACGAGCAGTACTTC	CASSVLARVSVDEQYF
TRBD1	-	TRBJ1-3	TRBV7-9	TGTGCCAGCACCAGACAGGGGGTTCCTGGAAACACCATATATTTT	CASTRQGVPGNTIYF
TRBD1	-	TRBJ1-1	TRBV6-6	TGTGCCAGCAGTTCCCCAGACAGGGGGCCTGAAGCTTTCTTT	CASSSPDRGPEAFF
-	-	TRBJ2-7	TRBV5-1	TGCGCCAGCAGCTTGGGACAGCCCGTTCGAGGCTACGAGCAGTACTTC	CASSLGQPVRGYEQYF
TRBD2	-	TRBJ2-7	TRBV7-6	TGTGCCAGCAGCTTAGGGACTAGCGGAATTGGGGAGCAGTACTTC	CASSLGTSGIGEQYF
TRBD1	few	TRBJ2-3	TRBV14	TGTGCCAGCAGCCGAAGGACAGGAGGAGATACGCAGTATTTT	CASSRRTGGDTQYF
TRBD1	-	TRBJ1-1	TRBV6-1	TGTGCCAGCAGTGGTGACAGGGGGCGAACTGAAGCTTTCTTT	CASSGDRGRTEAFF
TRBD2	-	TRBJ2-5	TRBV5-1	TGCGCCAGCAGCTTGGGACTAGCGGGGGAAGAGACCCAGTACTTC	CASSLGLAGEETQYF
-	-	TRBJ1-2	TRBV5-1	TGCGCCAGCAGCGCATCTTACGGGGGGGAGAACTATGGCTACACCTTC	CASSASYGGENYGYTF
-	once	TRBJ1-2	TRBV5-6	TGTGCCAGCAGCCCGCCTGAGACTAACTATGGCTACACCTTC	CASSPPETNYGYTF
-	-	TRBJ1-5	TRBV21-1	TGTGCCAGCAGCAGTGGACAGGGGGCGAGGAATCAGCCCCAGCATTTT	CASSSGQGARNQPQHF
-	few	TRBJ1-1	TRBV30	TGTGCCTGGAGTGTACAGGAGAACACTGAAGCTTTCTTT	CAWSVQENTEAFF
TRBD1	-	TRBJ1-6	TRBV9	TGTGCCAGCACCGAGACAGGGGCTAATTCACCCCTCCACTTT	CASTETGANSPLHF
TRBD1	-	TRBJ2-5	TRBV6-1	TGTGCCAGCAGTTTACGACAGGGGCCCGGTGAGACCCAGTACTTC	CASSLRQGPGETQYF
TRBD2	once	TRBJ2-5	TRBV4-1	TGCGCCAGCAGCCCGCGGGGGGCCGTCCAAGAGACCCAGTACTTC	CASSPRGAVQETQYF
-	-	TRBJ1-1	TRBV4-3	TGCGCCAGCACTTACTTTATGGGGGGGAGTGCTGAAGCTTTCTTT	CASTYFMGGSAEAFF
TRBD1	-	TRBJ1-2	TRBV5-1	TGCGCCAGCAGCTTGGCAGGGGGCGAGGGTGGCTACACCTTC	CASSLAGGEGGYTF
TRBD1	-	TRBJ1-6	TRBV27	TGTGCCAGCAGTGAGCGGACAGGGGTGAATTCACCCCTCCACTTT	CASSERTGVNSPLHF
TRBD1	-	TRBJ2-2	TRBV6-1	TGTGCCAGCAGTGTCCGGGGACAGGGGTTTGTGAACACCGGGGAGCTGTTTTTT	CASSVRGQGFVNTGELFF
-	-	TRBJ1-1	TRBV18	TGTGCCAGCTCACCATCTTCTGGGGCGCTTTTGAACACTGAAGCTTTCTTT	CASSPSSGALLNTEAFF
TRBD1	-	TRBJ1-2	TRBV15	TGTGCCACCAGCAGCGGAGACAGGGGATATGGCTACACCTTC	CATSSGDRGYGYTF
-	-	TRBJ2-5	TRBV6-1	TGTGCCAGCAGTGAAGGACAGCCCGGAAAGACCCAGTACTTC	CASSEGQPGKTQYF
TRBD1	-	TRBJ2-7	TRBV6-6	TGTGCCAGCAGTTACCGGACAGGGCCCTTGTGGTACTTC	CASSYRTGPLWYF
TRBD2	-	TRBJ2-7	TRBV7-6	TGTGCCAGCAGCTTAAGCGGGGGGGCTTCCTACGAGCAGTACTTC	CASSLSGGASYEQYF
-	-	TRBJ2-7	TRBV7-3	TGTGCCAGCAGCGATAGGGGTGGCGAGCAGTACTTC	CASSDRGGEQYF